The 10 T cell receptor beta chains below all came from one sample that was sequenced in a study of patients and donors after allogeneic stem cell transplantation. TCRdb re-called the RT-PCR reads through MiXCR, storing one row per CDR3 protein. Of about 160,000 distinct CDR3 sequences in the sample, approximately 40% are singletons; the top ten hold around 50%. The sequencing input was blood, either unsorted or a sorted T cell fraction (not recorded which). These receptors were collected from a human donor who was either an allogeneic HSCT recipient or a stem cell or donor lymphocyte infusion donor (not recorded which). It is not recorded whose cells these are; they may come from a transplant donor.

This clonotype was observed a handful of times. The V gene is TRBV4-2, the J gene TRBJ1-5; D is uncertain. The CDR3 loop spans 15 amino acids. Per germline, CDR1 LGHNA and CDR2 YNFKEQ. V was shortened by 3 bases and J by 1 base, with 10 bases between the two germline ends. The CDR3 spells CASSQNLGSNQPQHF. The CDR3 DNA is TGTGCCAGCAGCCAGAACCTCGGCAGCAATCAGCCCCAGCATTTT.

The table lists this clonotype with a few counts. This sequence joins TRBV4-2 and TRBJ1-1; 7 bases align to TRBD1. V lost 3 bases to trimming and J lost 11 bases; unmatched junction nucleotides: 12. The germline V gene has CDR1 LGHNA and CDR2 YNFKEQ. The CDR3 loop spans 14 amino acids. The CDR3 is CASSQYTGDRAAFF. The CDR3 DNA sequence: TGTGCCAGCAGCCAGTATACCGGAGACAGGGCGGCTTTCTTT.

J is TRBJ2-1 and V is TRBV9, with 11 nucleotides matching TRBD2. V gave up 3 bases and J gave up 5 bases; unmatched junction bases: 7. CDR3 size: 16 residues. The germline V gene has CDR1 SGDLS and CDR2 YYNGEE. In DNA form, the CDR3 reads TGTGCCAGCAGCGCGAGGGGACTAGCGGTAAACAATGAGCAGTTCTTC. It codes for CASSARGLAVNNEQFF.

This clonotype was observed many times. The chain carries TRBV12-3 or TRBV12-4 and TRBJ1-1; D remains unclear. Trimming stripped 6 bases from V and 8 bases from J, with 10 bases between. The CDR3 extends over 11 amino acids. In DNA, the CDR3 is TGTGCCAGCAGCTTTTCTGGGGAAGCTTTCTTT. It yields the protein CASSFSGEAFF.

This clonotype was found a few times. The rearrangement joins TRBV12-3 or TRBV12-4 to TRBJ1-4; D uncertain. The CDR3 totals 14 residues. Trimming took 4 bases from V and 0 from J, leaving 6 bases between them. The CDR3 DNA follows: TGTGCCAGCAGTTGGTTTGCAACTAATGAAAAACTGTTTTTT. This encodes CASSWFATNEKLFF.

The chain links TRBV9 to TRBJ1-4; D gene uncertain. The V gene lost 1 base and the J gene lost 0 bases, with 16 bases spanning the gap. The length of the CDR3 is 18 residues. Germline CDR1 reads SGDLS; CDR2 reads YYNGEE. The CDR3 bases are TGTGCCAGCAGCGTAACGGGGAACCCCCACGCAACTAATGAAAAACTGTTTTTT. This sequence encodes CASSVTGNPHATNEKLFF.

The chain couples TRBV5-6 to TRBJ2-2, with D hard to call. The CDR3 runs to 14 residues. CDR1 SGHDT and CDR2 YYEEEE come from the germline V gene. V gave up 2 bases and J gave up 7 bases, with 12 bases separating them. The CDR3, as DNA: TGTGCCAGCAGCTTTGGGTACCCGCGCGGGGAGCTGTTTTTT. As protein: CASSFGYPRGELFF.

The V and J genes are TRBV5-1 and TRBJ2-1; 7 nucleotides agree with TRBD1. The CDR3 has 13 residues. CDR1 and CDR2 (germline): SGHRS, YFSETQ. The junction had 5 bases not matched to a gene; V was cut back by 4 bases and J by 7 bases. As DNA, the CDR3 is TGCGCCAGCAGCACAGGGGTGTTGAATGAGCAGTTCTTC. Its protein product is CASSTGVLNEQFF.

The genes are TRBV14 and TRBJ2-1, with 7 bases aligning to TRBD1. J was trimmed by 2 bases and V by 6 bases; bases with no gene match: 4. This CDR3 contains 14 residues. Germline assignment: CDR1 SGHDN and CDR2 FVKESK. CDR3 sequence: CASSVGTAYNEQFF. The CDR3 coding sequence is TGTGCCAGCAGTGTAGGGACAGCCTACAATGAGCAGTTCTTC. The full variable domain, in which reference TRBV14 and TRBJ2-1 provide the parts outside the CDR3, is EAGVTQFPSHSVIEKGQTVTLRCDPISGHDNLYWYRRVMGKEIKFLLHFVKESKQDESGMPNNRFLAERTGGTYSTLKVQPAELEDSGVYFCASSVGTAYNEQFFGPGTRLTVL.

The chain recombines TRBV12-3 or TRBV12-4 with TRBJ2-7; D not certain. CDR3 length: 12 amino acids. Trimming removed 3 bases from V and 3 bases from J, with 6 bases in between. DNA of the CDR3: TGTGCCAGCAGTTTCTTTCTCTACGAGCAGTACTTC. Protein: CASSFFLYEQYF.